One and the same sample provided the 9 T cell receptor beta chains below, sequenced in a study of blood T cell repertoires in COVID-19 (dated by TCRdb to 2018 to 2020). Libraries came from the immunoSEQ multiplex PCR assay. Here the immuneACCESS table is served through TCRdb, limited to in-frame sequences with V and J called. Missing clones are a known gap in these copies; in checked studies unresolved V genes cover under half, and the rest lacks a known reason. The sample table records approximately 220,000 clones; more than 80% of these occur just once. About 3% of the sample goes to the ten largest clones. The sequencing sample was made of PBMCs or T cells enriched from blood (not recorded which). Receptor source: a woman aged 18-35 years in a cohort exposed to, infected with or recovered from COVID-19 (not recorded which).

The V and J genes are TRBV4-1 and TRBJ2-1; D perhaps matches TRBD1 (7 bases). Germline V gives CDR1 MGHRA, CDR2 YSYEKL. The CDR3 has 19 residues. Trimming took off 2 bases at V and 10 bases at J, with 30 bases between the two ends. The CDR3 reads CASSQLLAGGNNPWGEQFF. DNA of the CDR3: TGCGCCAGCAGCCAATTGCTGGCAGGGGGGAACAACCCCTGGGGAGAGCAGTTCTTC.

The CDR3 sequence is CASSLTRTGTYTDTQYF. CDR3 sequence (DNA): TGTGCCAGCAGTTTAACCCGGACAGGGACATACACAGATACGCAGTATTTT. The chain combines TRBV27 with TRBJ2-3; TRBD1 matches at 8 bases. This CDR3 spans 17 amino acids. With V trimmed by 2 bases and J by 2 bases, 9 bases remained unmatched. Germline V gene lookup returns CDR1 MNHEY and CDR2 SMNVEV (reference sequence).

The chain carries TRBV19 and TRBJ2-2, with TRBD2 matching 7 bases. The CDR3 is made up of 16 amino acids. The V gene end was trimmed by 3 bases and the J gene end by 6 bases; junction bases not matched to a gene: 10. Germline-derived CDR1 and CDR2 are LNHDA and SQIVND (reference sequence). The CDR3 coding sequence is TGTGCCAGTAGTATTAAAGGGAGGGACGGATCCGGGGAGCTGTTTTTT. This encodes CASSIKGRDGSGELFF.

CDR3 sequence: CASSVVPGTLFSTDTQYF. The CDR3 DNA is TGTGCCAGCAGCGTAGTACCCGGGACTCTTTTTAGCACAGATACGCAGTATTTT. The genes are TRBV9 and TRBJ2-3, with D maybe TRBD2 (6 bases). The CDR3 is 18 amino acids. V was trimmed by 0 bases and J by 0 bases, leaving 17 bases between them. Germline CDR1 is SGDLS and CDR2 is YYNGEE.

The J gene is TRBJ1-4, the V gene TRBV19, with 9 bases lining up with TRBD1. Losses at the gene ends were 6 bases for V and 7 bases for J; bases not matched to a gene: 9. CDR3 size: 15 residues. Per the germline V gene, CDR1 is LNHDA and CDR2 is SQIVND (reference sequence). CDR3 protein: CASRPGQGWREKLFF. The CDR3 coding sequence is TGTGCCAGTAGACCGGGACAGGGATGGCGTGAAAAACTGTTTTTT.

The chain combines TRBV2 with TRBJ1-1; TRBD1 matches at 10 bases. The CDR3 has 18 amino acids. V lost 5 bases and J lost 1; bases outside the gene matches: 13. Germline V gene data show CDR1 as SNHLY and CDR2 as FYNNEI. For the CDR3, the DNA is TGTGCCAGCAGTAGTGAGGACGGGACAGGGGTGAAGAACACTGAAGCTTTCTTT. Translating gives CASSSEDGTGVKNTEAFF.

V is TRBV11-3 and J is TRBJ1-1; D ambiguous. The CDR3 contains 14 residues. Deletions cut 5 bases from V and 2 bases from J, with 12 bases between. Germline lookup yields CDR1 SGHNT and CDR2 YENEEA. CDR3 DNA sequence: TGTGCCAGCAGCCCGAGGGATTTTAACACTGAAGCTTTCTTT. This encodes CASSPRDFNTEAFF.

This clone was seen only a few times. The chain is built from TRBV19 and TRBJ1-4; D is unclear. The CDR3 has 16 amino acids. Per the germline V gene, CDR1 is LNHDA and CDR2 is SQIVND (reference sequence). V lost 3 bases, J lost 6 bases, and 17 bases lay in between. DNA of the CDR3: TGTGCCAGTAGTATCCTCGGACTTGGGGTTGATGAAAAACTGTTTTTT. Its protein is CASSILGLGVDEKLFF. Drawing the rest from reference TRBV19 and TRBJ1-4, the complete variable domain is DGGITQSPKYLFRKEGQNVTLSCEQNLNHDAMYWYRQDPGQGLRLIYYSQIVNDFQKGDIAEGYSVSREKKESFPLTVTSAQKNPTAFYLCASSILGLGVDEKLFFGSGTQLSVL.

The rearrangement uses TRBV10-3 and TRBJ2-5; D uncertain. The germline V gene has CDR1 ENHRY and CDR2 SYGVKD. Trimming shortened V by 4 bases and J by 0 bases, and 6 bases separated the two germline ends. The CDR3 contains 13 residues. The CDR3 loop reads CAISGTDQETQYF. The CDR3 region has the DNA TGTGCCATCAGTGGAACGGACCAAGAGACCCAGTACTTC.